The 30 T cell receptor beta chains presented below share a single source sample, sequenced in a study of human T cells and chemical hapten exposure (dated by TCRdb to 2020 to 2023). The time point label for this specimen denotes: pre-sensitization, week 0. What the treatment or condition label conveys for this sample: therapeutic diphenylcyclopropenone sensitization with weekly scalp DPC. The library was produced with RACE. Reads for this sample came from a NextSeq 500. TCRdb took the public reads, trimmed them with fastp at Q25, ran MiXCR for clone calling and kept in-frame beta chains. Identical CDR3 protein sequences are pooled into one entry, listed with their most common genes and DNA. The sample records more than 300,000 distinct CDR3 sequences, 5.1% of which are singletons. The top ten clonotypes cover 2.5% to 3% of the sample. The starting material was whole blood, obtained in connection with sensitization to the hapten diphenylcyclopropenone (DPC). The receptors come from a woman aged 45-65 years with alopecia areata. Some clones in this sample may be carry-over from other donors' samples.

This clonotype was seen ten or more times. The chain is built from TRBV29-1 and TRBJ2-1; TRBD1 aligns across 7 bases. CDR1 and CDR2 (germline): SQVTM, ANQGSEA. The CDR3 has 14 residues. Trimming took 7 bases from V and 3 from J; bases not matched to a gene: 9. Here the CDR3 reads CSASRDRDYNEQFF. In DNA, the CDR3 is TGCAGCGCTTCCCGGGACAGAGACTACAATGAGCAGTTCTTC.

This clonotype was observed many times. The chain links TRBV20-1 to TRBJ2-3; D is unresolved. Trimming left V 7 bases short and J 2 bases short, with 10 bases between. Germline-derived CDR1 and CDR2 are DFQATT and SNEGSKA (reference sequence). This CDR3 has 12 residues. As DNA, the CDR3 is TGCAGTGGGCTTGCGGACACAGATACGCAGTATTTT. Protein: CSGLADTDTQYF.

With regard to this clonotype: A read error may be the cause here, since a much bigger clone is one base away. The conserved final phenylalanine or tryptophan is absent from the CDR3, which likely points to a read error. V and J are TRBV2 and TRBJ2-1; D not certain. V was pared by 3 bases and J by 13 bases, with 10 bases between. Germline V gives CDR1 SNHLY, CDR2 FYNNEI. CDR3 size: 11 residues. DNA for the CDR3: TGTGCCAGCAGTGAGGCAGTAGGCCAGTTCCTC. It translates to CASSEAVGQFL.

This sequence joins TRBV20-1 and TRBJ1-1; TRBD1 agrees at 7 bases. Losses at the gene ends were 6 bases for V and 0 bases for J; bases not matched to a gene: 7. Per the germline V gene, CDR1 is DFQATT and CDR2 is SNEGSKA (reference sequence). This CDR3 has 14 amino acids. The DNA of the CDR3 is TGCAGTGCCCCGGGACAGAGCATGAACACTGAAGCTTTCTTT. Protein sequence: CSAPGQSMNTEAFF.

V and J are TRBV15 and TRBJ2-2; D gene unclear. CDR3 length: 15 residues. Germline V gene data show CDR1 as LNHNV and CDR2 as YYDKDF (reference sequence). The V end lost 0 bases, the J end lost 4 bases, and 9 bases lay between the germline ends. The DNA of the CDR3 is TGTGCCACCAGCAGAGATATGAGCATCACCGGGGAGCTGTTTTTT. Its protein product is CATSRDMSITGELFF. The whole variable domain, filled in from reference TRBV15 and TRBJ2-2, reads DAMVIQNPRYQVTQFGKPVTLSCSQTLNHNVMYWYQQKSSQAPKLLFHYYDKDFNNEADTPDNFQSRRPNTSFCFLDIRSPGLGDTAMYLCATSRDMSITGELFFGEGSRLTVL.

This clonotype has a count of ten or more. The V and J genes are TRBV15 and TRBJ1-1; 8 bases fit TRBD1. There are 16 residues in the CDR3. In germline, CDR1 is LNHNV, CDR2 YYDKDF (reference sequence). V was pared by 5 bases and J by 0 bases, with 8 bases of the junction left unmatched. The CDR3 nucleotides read TGTGCCACCAGCCCCGGACAGGGATTTATGAACACTGAAGCTTTCTTT. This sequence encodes CATSPGQGFMNTEAFF.

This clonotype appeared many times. The CDR3: CSVEETGTNTGELFF. The CDR3 nucleotides read TGCAGCGTTGAGGAGACAGGGACCAACACCGGGGAGCTGTTTTTT. V and J are TRBV29-1 and TRBJ2-2; 7 bases match TRBD1. In germline, CDR1 is SQVTM, CDR2 ANQGSEA. The V and J ends lost 3 bases and 2 bases, in that order; junction bases with no gene match: 6. This CDR3 has 15 amino acids.

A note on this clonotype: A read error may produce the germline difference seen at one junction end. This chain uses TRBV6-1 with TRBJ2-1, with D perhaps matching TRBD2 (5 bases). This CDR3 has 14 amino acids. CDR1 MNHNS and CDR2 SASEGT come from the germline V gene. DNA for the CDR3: TGTACCAGCAGTGAACGGGAAACCTACAATGAGCAGTTCTTC. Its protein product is CTSSERETYNEQFF.

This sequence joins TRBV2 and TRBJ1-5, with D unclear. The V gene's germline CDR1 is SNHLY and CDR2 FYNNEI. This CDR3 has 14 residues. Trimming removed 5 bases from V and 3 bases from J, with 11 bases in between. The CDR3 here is CASSYSVLNQPQHF. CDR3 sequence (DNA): TGTGCCAGCAGTTACTCGGTTCTCAATCAGCCCCAGCATTTT.

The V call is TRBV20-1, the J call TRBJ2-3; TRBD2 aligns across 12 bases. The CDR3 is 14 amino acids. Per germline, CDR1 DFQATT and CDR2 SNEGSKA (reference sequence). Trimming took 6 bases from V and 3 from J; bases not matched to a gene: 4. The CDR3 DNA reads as TGCAGTGCAAATCTAGCGGGGGGGACAGATACGCAGTATTTT. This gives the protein CSANLAGGTDTQYF.

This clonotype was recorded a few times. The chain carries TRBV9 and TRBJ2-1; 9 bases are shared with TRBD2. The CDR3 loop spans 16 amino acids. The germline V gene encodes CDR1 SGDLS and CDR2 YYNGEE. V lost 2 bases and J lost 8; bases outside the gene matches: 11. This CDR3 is CASSVLSGSLGDEQFF. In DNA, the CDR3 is TGTGCCAGCAGCGTCCTTAGCGGGAGTCTCGGGGATGAGCAGTTCTTC.

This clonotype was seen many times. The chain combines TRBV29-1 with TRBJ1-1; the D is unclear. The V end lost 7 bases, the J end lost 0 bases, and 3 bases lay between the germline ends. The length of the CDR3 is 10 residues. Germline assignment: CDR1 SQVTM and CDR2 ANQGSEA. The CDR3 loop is CSGLNTEAFF. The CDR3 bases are TGCAGCGGCCTGAACACTGAAGCTTTCTTT.

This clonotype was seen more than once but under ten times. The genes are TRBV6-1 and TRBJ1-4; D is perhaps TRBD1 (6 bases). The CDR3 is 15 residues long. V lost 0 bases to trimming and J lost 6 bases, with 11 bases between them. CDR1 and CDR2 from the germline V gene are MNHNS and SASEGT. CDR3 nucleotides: TGTGCCAGCAGTGAAGCGCTGGGGGCAGATGAAAAACTGTTTTTT. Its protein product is CASSEALGADEKLFF.

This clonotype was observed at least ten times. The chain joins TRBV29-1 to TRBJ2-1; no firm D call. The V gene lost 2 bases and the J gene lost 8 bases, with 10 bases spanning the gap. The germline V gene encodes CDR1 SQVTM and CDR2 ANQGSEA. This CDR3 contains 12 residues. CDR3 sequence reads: CSVERSGYEQFF. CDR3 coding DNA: TGCAGCGTTGAAAGGAGTGGTTATGAGCAGTTCTTC.

CDR3 DNA: TGTGCCAGCAGTTCTTGGACCTTCTCCTACAATGAGCAGTTCTTC. The encoded protein is CASSSWTFSYNEQFF. This rearrangement joins TRBV27 to TRBJ2-1; D gene ambiguous. CDR1 is MNHEY and CDR2 is SMNVEV in the germline V gene (reference sequence). This CDR3 comprises 15 residues. Trimming stripped 4 bases from V and 0 bases from J, with 10 bases between.

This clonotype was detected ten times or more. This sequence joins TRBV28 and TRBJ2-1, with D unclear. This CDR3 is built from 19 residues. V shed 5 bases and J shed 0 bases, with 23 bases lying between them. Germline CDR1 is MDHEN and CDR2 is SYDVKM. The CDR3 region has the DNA TGTGCCAGCAGTCCCACAGTGATTGACACTTCCAGCTCCTACAATGAGCAGTTCTTC. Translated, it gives CASSPTVIDTSSSYNEQFF. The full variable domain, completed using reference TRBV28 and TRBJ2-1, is DVKVTQSSRYLVKRTGEKVFLECVQDMDHENMFWYRQDPGLGLRLIYFSYDVKMKEKGDIPEGYSVSREKKERFSLILESASTNQTSMYLCASSPTVIDTSSSYNEQFFGPGTRLTVL.

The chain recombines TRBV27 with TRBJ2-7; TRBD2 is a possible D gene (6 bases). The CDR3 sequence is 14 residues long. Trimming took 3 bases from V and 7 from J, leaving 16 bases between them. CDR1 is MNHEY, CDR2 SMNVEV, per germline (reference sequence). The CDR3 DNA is TGTGCCAGCAGTTTTGCGGGGCCGCTTGTGGAGCAGTACTTC. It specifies CASSFAGPLVEQYF.

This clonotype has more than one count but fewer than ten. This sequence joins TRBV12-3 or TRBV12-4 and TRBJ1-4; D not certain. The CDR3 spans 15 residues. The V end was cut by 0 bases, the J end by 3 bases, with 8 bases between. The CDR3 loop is CASSLAGRANEKLFF. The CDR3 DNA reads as TGTGCCAGCAGTTTAGCCGGGCGAGCTAATGAAAAACTGTTTTTT.

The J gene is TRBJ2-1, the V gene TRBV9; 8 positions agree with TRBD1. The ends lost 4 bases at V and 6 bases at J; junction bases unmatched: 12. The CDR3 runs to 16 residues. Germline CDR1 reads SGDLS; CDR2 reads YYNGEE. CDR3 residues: CASSMSAGGLANEQFF. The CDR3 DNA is TGTGCCAGCAGCATGTCCGCAGGGGGCTTAGCCAATGAGCAGTTCTTC.

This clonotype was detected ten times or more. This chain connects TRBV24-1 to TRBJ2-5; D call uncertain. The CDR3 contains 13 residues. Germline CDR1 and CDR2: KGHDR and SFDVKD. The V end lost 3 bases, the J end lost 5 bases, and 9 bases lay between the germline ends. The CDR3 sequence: CATSDGWTETQYF. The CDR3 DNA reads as TGTGCCACCAGTGATGGGTGGACGGAGACCCAGTACTTC.

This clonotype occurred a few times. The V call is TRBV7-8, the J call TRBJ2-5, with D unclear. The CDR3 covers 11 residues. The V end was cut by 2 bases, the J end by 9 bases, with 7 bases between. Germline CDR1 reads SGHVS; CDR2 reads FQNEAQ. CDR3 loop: CASSLMSAQYF. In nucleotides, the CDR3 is TGTGCCAGCAGCTTAATGTCGGCCCAGTACTTC.

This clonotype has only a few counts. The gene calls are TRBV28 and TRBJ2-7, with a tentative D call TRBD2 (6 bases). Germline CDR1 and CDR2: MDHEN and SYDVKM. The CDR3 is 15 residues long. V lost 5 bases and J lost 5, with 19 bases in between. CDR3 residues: CASSPGDREMDEQYF. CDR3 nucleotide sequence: TGTGCCAGCAGTCCGGGGGACCGAGAAATGGACGAGCAGTACTTC.

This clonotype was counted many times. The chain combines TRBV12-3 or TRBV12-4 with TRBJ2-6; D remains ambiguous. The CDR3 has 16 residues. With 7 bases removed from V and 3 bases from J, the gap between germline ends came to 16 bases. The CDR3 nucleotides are TGTGCCAGCAAGTCTTCTGGATTAGGTGGGGCCAACGTCCTGACTTTC. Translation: CASKSSGLGGANVLTF.

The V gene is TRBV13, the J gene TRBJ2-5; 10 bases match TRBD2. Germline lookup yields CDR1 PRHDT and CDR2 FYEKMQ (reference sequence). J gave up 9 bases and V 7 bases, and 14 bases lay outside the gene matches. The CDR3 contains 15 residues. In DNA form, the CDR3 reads TGTGCCAGCACTTCCGGACTAGCGGCAACGGAGCCCCAGTACTTC. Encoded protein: CASTSGLAATEPQYF.

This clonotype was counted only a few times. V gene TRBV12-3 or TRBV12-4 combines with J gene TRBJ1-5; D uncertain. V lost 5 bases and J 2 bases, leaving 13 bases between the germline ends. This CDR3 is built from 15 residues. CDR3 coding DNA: TGTGCCAGCAGTGCGGGCCCCTCGGGCAATCAGCCCCAGCATTTT. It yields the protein CASSAGPSGNQPQHF.

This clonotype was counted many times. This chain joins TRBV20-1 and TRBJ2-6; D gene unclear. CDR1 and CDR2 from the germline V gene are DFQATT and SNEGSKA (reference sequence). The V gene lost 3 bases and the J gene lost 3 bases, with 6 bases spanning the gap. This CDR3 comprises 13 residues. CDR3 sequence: CSASELGANVLTF. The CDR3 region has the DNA TGCAGTGCTAGCGAGCTTGGGGCCAACGTCCTGACTTTC.

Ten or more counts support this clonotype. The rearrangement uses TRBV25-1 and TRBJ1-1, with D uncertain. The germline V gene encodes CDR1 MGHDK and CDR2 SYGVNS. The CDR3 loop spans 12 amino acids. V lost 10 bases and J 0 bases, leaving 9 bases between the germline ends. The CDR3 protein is CATQDLNTEAFF. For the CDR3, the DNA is TGTGCCACCCAGGACCTGAACACTGAAGCTTTCTTT.

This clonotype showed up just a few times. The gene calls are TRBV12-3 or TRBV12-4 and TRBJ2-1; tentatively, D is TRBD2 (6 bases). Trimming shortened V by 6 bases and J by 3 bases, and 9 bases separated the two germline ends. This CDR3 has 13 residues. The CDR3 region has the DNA TGTGCCAGCAGCGGGACTGGCTACAATGAGCAGTTCTTC. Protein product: CASSGTGYNEQFF.

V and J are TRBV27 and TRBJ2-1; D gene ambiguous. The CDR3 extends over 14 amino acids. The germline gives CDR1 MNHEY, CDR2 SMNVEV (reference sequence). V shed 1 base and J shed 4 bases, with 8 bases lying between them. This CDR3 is CASSLYSMYNEQFF. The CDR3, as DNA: TGTGCCAGCAGTTTATACAGCATGTACAATGAGCAGTTCTTC.

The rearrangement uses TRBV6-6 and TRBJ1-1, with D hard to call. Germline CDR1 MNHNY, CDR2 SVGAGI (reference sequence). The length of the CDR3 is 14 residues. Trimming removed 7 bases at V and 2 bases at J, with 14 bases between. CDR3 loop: CASTLIPRNTEAFF. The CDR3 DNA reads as TGTGCCAGCACCCTAATCCCCAGAAACACTGAAGCTTTCTTT.